This T cell receptor (beta chain) emerged from a study of PD-L1 blockade in urothelial cancer. Study-level information: From about 2014, patients received atezolizumab, given as 1,200 mg intravenously every 3 weeks. About 90% of the 29 patients were males with bladder-origin urothelial cancer. Chemotherapy regimens numbering 0 to 3 had been given to patients.

Profiled with immunoSEQ multiplex PCR; TCRdb holds only in-frame clones, not every one. The sample comprises some 56,000 clones, about four fifths of which are singletons, and 1% to 1.5% rests with the top ten. Germline V gene sequence: CDR1 GTSNPN, CDR2 SVGIG (reference sequence). The CDR3 has 13 amino acids. Trimming removed 4 bases from V and 7 bases from J, with 11 bases in between. Time point of the sample: pretreatment peripheral blood. Each patient gave between 1 and 8 samples, pretreatment and on-treatment. The TCR sequence derives from a man between 45 and 60 years old with urothelial cancer. The chain has TRBV30 and TRBJ1-6, with D unresolved. Sequencing was performed on PBMCs, taken around atezolizumab (anti-PD-L1) treatment. The CDR3 bases are TGTGCCTGGAAGGTGGCAGGAAATTCACCCCTCCACTTT. Translation gives CAWKVAGNSPLHF.